Here is one T cell receptor beta chain with its context. The record originates from a study of OX40 agonist ivuxolimab in advanced cancers. Here immunoSEQ multiplex PCR was the method, and the copy in TCRdb shows in-frame clones only, minus some. The sample lists some 41,000 clones, around 87% occurring once. V lost 4 bases to trimming and J lost 3 bases, with 13 bases between them. Germline V CDR1 and CDR2: SGDLS, YYNGEE. The CDR3 is 14 residues long. This chain joins TRBV9 and TRBJ2-5; D is undetermined. The sample in question was CD4+ or CD8+ T cells sorted from blood, obtained in a trial of the OX40 agonist ivuxolimab. This receptor was taken from an adult with an advanced solid tumor such as melanoma, head and neck, liver or kidney cancer. The CDR3 DNA follows: TGTGCCAGCAGCCCCGGCGGCGTGGAAGAGACCCAGTACTTC. The encoded protein is CASSPGGVEETQYF.